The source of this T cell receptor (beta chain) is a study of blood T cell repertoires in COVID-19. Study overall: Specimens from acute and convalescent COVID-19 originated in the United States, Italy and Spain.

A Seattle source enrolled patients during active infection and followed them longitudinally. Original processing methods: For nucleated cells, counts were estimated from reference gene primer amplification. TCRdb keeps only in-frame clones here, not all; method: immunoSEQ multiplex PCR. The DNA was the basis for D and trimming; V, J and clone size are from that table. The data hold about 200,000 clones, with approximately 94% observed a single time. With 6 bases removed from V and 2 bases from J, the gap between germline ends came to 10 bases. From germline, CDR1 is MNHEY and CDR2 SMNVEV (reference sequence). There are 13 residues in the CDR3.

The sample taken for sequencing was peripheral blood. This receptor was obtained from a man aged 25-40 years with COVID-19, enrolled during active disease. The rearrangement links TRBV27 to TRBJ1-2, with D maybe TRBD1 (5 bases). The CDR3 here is CASSRAANYGYTF. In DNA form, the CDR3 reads TGTGCCAGCAGCAGGGCGGCAAACTATGGCTACACCTTC.